A single sample is the source of the 8 T cell receptor beta chains below, sequenced in a study of T-cell memory formation after mild COVID-19. TCRdb re-called the 5' RACE reads with MiXCR, one entry per CDR3 protein. The sample consists of 250,000 to 350,000 distinct CDR3 sequences, 15% to 20% of them appearing once. Sequenced input: PBMCs or a T cell subset sorted from them (not recorded which). These receptors came from a man between 18 and 29 years old who had mild COVID-19 (a few samples of this study predate the infection). Cell type and time point are not known.

This clonotype occurred a few times. The chain is built from TRBV7-2 and TRBJ2-3; 8 bases map to TRBD2. The CDR3 is 15 residues long. The ends lost 3 bases at V and 4 bases at J; junction bases unmatched: 6. From germline, CDR1 is SGHTA and CDR2 FQGNSA. CDR3 bases: TGTGCCAGCAGCTTCGGACCCGGGGGGGCAGATACGCAGTATTTT. It codes for CASSFGPGGADTQYF.

This clonotype was counted a few times. V gene TRBV5-1 combines with J gene TRBJ2-7; D possibly corresponds to TRBD1 (6 bases). The V end was cut by 3 bases, the J end by 0 bases, with 13 bases between. Germline V gene data show CDR1 as SGHRS and CDR2 as YFSETQ. This CDR3 contains 15 residues. In DNA form, the CDR3 reads TGCGCCAGCAGCTGGACAGACCCTAGCTCCTACGAGCAGTACTTC. Residues: CASSWTDPSSYEQYF.

This clonotype showed up just a few times. V and J are TRBV19 and TRBJ2-7; 7 nucleotides match TRBD1. V shed 4 bases, J shed 3 bases, and the junction held 9 bases outside the gene matches. This CDR3 has 15 residues. In germline, CDR1 is LNHDA, CDR2 SQIVND (reference sequence). CDR3 protein: CASSRDRLVGYEQYF. In DNA, the CDR3 is TGTGCCAGTAGTAGGGACAGATTGGTGGGCTACGAGCAGTACTTC.

The chain is built from TRBV7-9 and TRBJ2-7; TRBD1 agrees at 8 bases. The CDR3 runs to 14 residues. Trimming at V came to 5 bases and at J to 2 bases, leaving 5 bases not matched to a gene. Germline values: CDR1 SEHNR, CDR2 FQNEAQ (reference sequence). The CDR3 bases are TGTGCCAGCAGCCCGCAGGGGGCCCCCTACGAGCAGTACTTC. Its protein is CASSPQGAPYEQYF. Drawing the rest from reference TRBV7-9 and TRBJ2-7, the complete variable domain is DTGVSQNPRHKITKRGQNVTFRCDPISEHNRLYWYRQTLGQGPEFLTYFQNEAQLEKSRLLSDRFSAERPKGSFSTLEIQRTEQGDSAMYLCASSPQGAPYEQYFGPGTRLTVT.

The V and J genes are TRBV21-1 and TRBJ1-5; the table's D call, TRBD1, was not checked against the DNA. TRBV21-1 is termed a pseudogene. The CDR3 totals 14 residues. The CDR3 protein is CASSGREGNQPQHF. CDR3 sequence (DNA): TGTGCCAGCAGTGGCAGGGAAGGGAATCAGCCCCAGCATTTT.

The rearrangement joins TRBV18 to TRBJ1-2; D perhaps matches TRBD1 (5 bases). The V and J ends lost 1 base and 7 bases respectively, with 10 bases between them. Germline CDR1 and CDR2: KGHSH and LQKENI. The CDR3 is 13 amino acids. CDR3 nucleotides: TGTGCCAGCTCACCACTGGGGGAGAGTGGCTACACCTTC. Amino acids: CASSPLGESGYTF.

The genes are TRBV6-6 and TRBJ2-7; tentatively, D is TRBD1 or TRBD2 (5 bases each). The CDR3 spans 13 residues. V lost 10 bases and J 0 bases, leaving 13 bases between the germline ends. Germline V lookup: CDR1 MNHNY, CDR2 SVGAGI (reference sequence). CDR3 in amino acids: CATRDGGSYEQYF. For the CDR3, the DNA is TGTGCCACCCGGGACGGAGGCTCCTACGAGCAGTACTTC.

The chain uses TRBV4-3 and TRBJ2-3; D remains unclear. The CDR3 runs to 15 residues. Germline V gene data show CDR1 as LGHNA and CDR2 as YSLEER. The germline V and J ends were trimmed by 1 base and 0 bases, with 8 bases remaining between them. Here the CDR3 DNA reads TGCGCCAGCAGCCAAGTAGGAGCAAGCACAGATACGCAGTATTTT. As protein: CASSQVGASTDTQYF.